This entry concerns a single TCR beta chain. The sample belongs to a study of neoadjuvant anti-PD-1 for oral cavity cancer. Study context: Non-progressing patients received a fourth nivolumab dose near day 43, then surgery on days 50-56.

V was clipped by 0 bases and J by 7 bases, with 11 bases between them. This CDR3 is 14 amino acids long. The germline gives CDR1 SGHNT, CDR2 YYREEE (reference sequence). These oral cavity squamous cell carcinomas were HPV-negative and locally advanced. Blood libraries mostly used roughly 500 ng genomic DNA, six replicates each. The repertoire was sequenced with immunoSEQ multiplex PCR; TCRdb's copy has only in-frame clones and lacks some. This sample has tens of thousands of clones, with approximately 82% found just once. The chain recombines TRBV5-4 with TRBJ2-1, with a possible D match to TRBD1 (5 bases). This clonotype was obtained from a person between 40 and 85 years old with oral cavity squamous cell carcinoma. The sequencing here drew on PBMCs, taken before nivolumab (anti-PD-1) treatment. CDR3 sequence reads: CASSLGGHLNEQFF. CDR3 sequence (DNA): TGTGCCAGCAGCTTGGGAGGACATCTTAATGAGCAGTTCTTC.